The T cell receptor (beta chain) described here comes from a study of control samples from healthy donors and cancer patients. Produced via immunoSEQ multiplex PCR; TCRdb's table is partial and in-frame only. The repertoire holds 390,000 or so clones, approximately 90% seen once, with 5% to 7% in the top ten. The CDR3 consists of 15 residues. The V gene's germline CDR1 is MNHNY and CDR2 SVGAGI (reference sequence). Losses at the gene ends were 0 bases for V and 4 bases for J; bases not matched to a gene: 2. The V call is TRBV6-6, the J call TRBJ1-2, with TRBD1 identical over 10 bases. Material: PBMCs. The receptor was derived from a man aged 40-55 years with head and neck cancer. CDR3 sequence reads: CASSYSRDRGYGYTF. In nucleotides, the CDR3 is TGTGCCAGCAGTTACTCCCGGGACAGGGGCTATGGCTACACCTTC.